These 8 T cell receptor beta chains were sequenced from one sample in a study of T cells in Graves' hyperthyroidism and ophthalmopathy. Regions amplified from RNA transcripts were the TCR beta CDR3 regions. Carried out on the TCR CDR3, a first-round RT-PCR used the HTBI primer set. MiXCR, applied by TCRdb to the multiplex PCR reads, yields one record per CDR3 protein. The profile shows approximately 620,000 distinct CDR3 sequences, approximately 15% of them singletons. The sequencing input was blood. Source of these receptors: a woman aged 25-40 years with Graves' hyperthyroidism that later progressed to Graves' ophthalmopathy.

The chain is built from TRBV28 and TRBJ1-2; 9 nucleotides agree with TRBD1. The germline V gene has CDR1 MDHEN and CDR2 SYDVKM. This CDR3 region has 23 residues. V was clipped by 5 bases and J by 2 bases; unmatched bases: 30. The CDR3 loop is CASSGGGSRTVTGGPVFNYGYTF. The DNA of the CDR3 is TGTGCCAGCAGTGGGGGGGGGTCTAGGACCGTGACAGGGGGTCCGGTTTTCAACTATGGCTACACCTTC.

This clonotype was detected a few times. V and J are TRBV20-1 and TRBJ2-7, with TRBD1 matching 10 bases. With 5 bases clipped from V and 0 bases from J, the junction kept 7 bases outside the gene matches. From germline, CDR1 is DFQATT and CDR2 SNEGSKA (reference sequence). The CDR3 loop spans 15 amino acids. The CDR3 nucleotides are TGCAGTGCTCCTGACCGGACAGGGGGCTCCTACGAGCAGTACTTC. Residues: CSAPDRTGGSYEQYF.

This clonotype was counted ten times or more. The junction differs from germline at one of its ends, possibly a read error. The genes are TRBV12-3 or TRBV12-4 and TRBJ2-2, with a possible D match to TRBD2 (5 bases). The CDR3 has 12 amino acids. The CDR3, as DNA: TGTGCCAGCAGTTTAACTGCCGGGGAACTGTTTTTT. It codes for CASSLTAGELFF.

This clonotype has at least ten counts. This chain uses TRBV7-2 with TRBJ2-7; D is possibly TRBD1 (6 bases). Germline lookup yields CDR1 SGHTA and CDR2 FQGNSA. The CDR3 sequence is 14 residues long. Between the trimmed V and J ends, which lost 5 bases and 2 bases, there was a span of 13 bases. The CDR3 region is CASSPQDRTYEQYF. The DNA of the CDR3 is TGTGCCAGCAGCCCCCAGGACAGAACCTACGAGCAGTACTTC.

This clonotype came up a few times. This may be a read error: a much more frequent sequence differs by one nucleotide. V and J are TRBV20-1 and TRBJ1-3; no reliable D call. The CDR3 runs 15 residues. The germline CDR1 and CDR2 sequences are DFQATT and SNEGSKA (reference sequence). For the CDR3, the DNA is TGCAGTGCTGGAGATACCTCCCGCTCTGGAAACACCATATATTTT. Translation gives CSAGDTSRSGNTIYF.

This clonotype was counted ten times or more. The rearrangement links TRBV28 to TRBJ1-5, with 9 nucleotides matching TRBD1. From germline, CDR1 is MDHEN and CDR2 SYDVKM. Trimming removed 2 bases from V and 7 bases from J; junction bases left unmatched: 21. This CDR3 spans 20 amino acids. CDR3 sequence: CASSLSLGSGTGSHWQPQHF. Written as DNA, the CDR3 is TGTGCCAGCAGTTTAAGCCTCGGCTCCGGGACAGGGTCTCATTGGCAGCCCCAGCATTTT. Combining the CDR3 with reference TRBV28 and TRBJ1-5 gives the whole variable domain DVKVTQSSRYLVKRTGEKVFLECVQDMDHENMFWYRQDPGLGLRLIYFSYDVKMKEKGDIPEGYSVSREKKERFSLILESASTNQTSMYLCASSLSLGSGTGSHWQPQHFGDGTRLSIL.

This clonotype was detected many times. The CDR3 sequence is CASSESGDGRDTQYF. The CDR3 bases are TGTGCCAGCAGTGAATCAGGGGATGGGCGAGATACGCAGTATTTT. J is TRBJ2-3 and V is TRBV2, with D maybe TRBD1 (6 bases). Trimming left V 2 bases short and J 5 bases short, with 14 bases between. The CDR3 is 15 residues long. Germline V gene data show CDR1 as SNHLY and CDR2 as FYNNEI.

This clonotype was seen many times. This chain links TRBV2 with TRBJ2-1, with 8 positions matching TRBD2. This CDR3 spans 17 amino acids. After removal of 6 bases from V and 8 bases from J, the junction contained 18 bases not matched to a gene. The germline V gene encodes CDR1 SNHLY and CDR2 FYNNEI. Written as DNA, the CDR3 is TGTGCCAGCAGCGGTCCCCTCAGCGGGAGAGGGTCGGATGAGCAGTTCTTC. Translated: CASSGPLSGRGSDEQFF.